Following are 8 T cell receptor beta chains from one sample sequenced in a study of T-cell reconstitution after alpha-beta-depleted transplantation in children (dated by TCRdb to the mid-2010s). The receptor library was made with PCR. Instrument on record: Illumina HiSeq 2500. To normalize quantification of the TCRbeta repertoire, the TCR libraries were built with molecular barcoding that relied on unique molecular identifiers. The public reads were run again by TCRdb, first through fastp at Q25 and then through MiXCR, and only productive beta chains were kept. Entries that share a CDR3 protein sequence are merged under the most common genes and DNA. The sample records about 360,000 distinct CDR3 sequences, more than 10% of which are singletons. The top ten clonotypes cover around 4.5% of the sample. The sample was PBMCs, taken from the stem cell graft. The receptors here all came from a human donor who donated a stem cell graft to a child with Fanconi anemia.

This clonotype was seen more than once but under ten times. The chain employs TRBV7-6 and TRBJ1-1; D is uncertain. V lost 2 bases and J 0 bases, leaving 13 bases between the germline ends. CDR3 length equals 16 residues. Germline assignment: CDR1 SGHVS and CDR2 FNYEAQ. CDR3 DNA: TGTGCCAGCAGCTTAACCTCGGCGGGGATGAACACTGAAGCTTTCTTT. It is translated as CASSLTSAGMNTEAFF. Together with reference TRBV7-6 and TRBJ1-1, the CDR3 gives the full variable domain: GAGVSQSPRYKVTKRGQDVALRCDPISGHVSLYWYRQALGQGPEFLTYFNYEAQQDKSGLPNDRFSAERPEGSISTLTIQRTEQRDSAMYRCASSLTSAGMNTEAFFGQGTRLTVV.

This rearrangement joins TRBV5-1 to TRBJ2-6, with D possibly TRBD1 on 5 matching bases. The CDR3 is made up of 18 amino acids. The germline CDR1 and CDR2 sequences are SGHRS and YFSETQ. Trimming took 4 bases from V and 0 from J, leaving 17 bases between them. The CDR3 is CASSPSTALSSGANVLTF. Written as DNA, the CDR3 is TGCGCCAGCAGCCCGTCGACAGCTCTCTCCTCTGGGGCCAACGTCCTGACTTTC.

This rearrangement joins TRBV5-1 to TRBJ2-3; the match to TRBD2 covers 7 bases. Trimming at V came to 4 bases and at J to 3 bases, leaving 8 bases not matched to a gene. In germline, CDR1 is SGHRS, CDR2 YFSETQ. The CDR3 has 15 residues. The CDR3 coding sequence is TGCGCCAGCAGCCAGGCGGGGGTTTTGACAGATACGCAGTATTTT. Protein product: CASSQAGVLTDTQYF.

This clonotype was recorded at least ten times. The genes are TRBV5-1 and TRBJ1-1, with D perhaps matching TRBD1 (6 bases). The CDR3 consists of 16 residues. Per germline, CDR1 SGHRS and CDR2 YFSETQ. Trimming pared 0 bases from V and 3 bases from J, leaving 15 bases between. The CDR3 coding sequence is TGCGCCAGCAGCTTGGGCCCACAGGGAGGGGACACTGAAGCTTTCTTT. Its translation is CASSLGPQGGDTEAFF.

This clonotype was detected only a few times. CDR3 protein: CASSPGTGGGGYTF. In DNA, the CDR3 is TGTGCCAGCAGTCCTGGGACAGGGGGCGGGGGCTACACCTTC. V is TRBV6-1 and J is TRBJ1-2; 12 positions match TRBD1. The CDR3 is 14 amino acids. Germline lookup yields CDR1 MNHNS and CDR2 SASEGT. The trim removed 5 bases at V and 8 bases at J, leaving 6 bases unmatched.

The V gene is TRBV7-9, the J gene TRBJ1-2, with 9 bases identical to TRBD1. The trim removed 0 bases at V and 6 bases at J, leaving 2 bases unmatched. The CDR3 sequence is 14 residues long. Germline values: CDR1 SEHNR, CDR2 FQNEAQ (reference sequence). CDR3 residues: CASSLARTGDGYTF. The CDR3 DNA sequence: TGTGCCAGCAGCTTAGCCAGGACAGGGGATGGCTACACCTTC.

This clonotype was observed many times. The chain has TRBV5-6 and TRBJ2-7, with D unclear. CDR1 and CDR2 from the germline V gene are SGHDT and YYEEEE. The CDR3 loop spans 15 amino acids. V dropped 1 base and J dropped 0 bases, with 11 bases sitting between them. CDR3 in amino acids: CASSLRRFLSYEQYF. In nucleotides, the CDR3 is TGTGCCAGCAGCTTGAGACGGTTTCTCTCCTACGAGCAGTACTTC.

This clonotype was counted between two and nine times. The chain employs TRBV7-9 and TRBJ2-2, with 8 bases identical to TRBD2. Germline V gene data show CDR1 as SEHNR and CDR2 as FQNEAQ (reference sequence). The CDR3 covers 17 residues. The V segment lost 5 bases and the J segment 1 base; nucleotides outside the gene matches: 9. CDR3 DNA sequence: TGTGCCAGCAGCCGTCAAAGCGGGGGTTTGAACACCGGGGAGCTGTTTTTT. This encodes CASSRQSGGLNTGELFF.